A selection of T cell receptor beta chains follows, all from one sample in a study of CXCR3-negative and CXCR3-positive naive CD8 T cells. TCRdb re-called the 5' RACE reads and catalogs CDR3 proteins one per entry, DNA excluded. Its table lists approximately 100,000 distinct CDR3 sequences. What was sequenced was naive CXCR3+ CD8+ T cells from blood. All receptors come from a human donor in good health. Some clones in this sample may be carry-over from other donors' samples. Both conserved end residues are part of each CDR3.

v_call	j_call	cdr3_aa
TRBV7-6	TRBJ1-5	CASSSLLKGEPQHF
TRBV27	TRBJ1-1	CASSPAGTGMFDTEAFF
TRBV5-1	TRBJ2-1	CASSLQAGSSYNEQFF
TRBV5-1	TRBJ2-7	CASSFERGYEQYF
TRBV19	TRBJ2-1	CATSLGVNEQFF
TRBV28	TRBJ2-5	CASSEPRAGETQYF
TRBV29-1	TRBJ2-7	CSVGSSWDTYEQYF
TRBV12-3/TRBV12-4	TRBJ2-5	CASSSDGGIQETQYF
TRBV7-8	TRBJ1-1	CASSPRDRWDTEAFF
TRBV29-1	TRBJ2-2	CSVPQDANTGELFF
TRBV7-6	TRBJ2-7	CASSLVAAGTTTYEQYF